Below, 12 T cell receptor beta chains from the same sample are listed, as sequenced in a study of prognosis after radiotherapy for stage I lung cancer. The authors amplified TCR beta CDR3 from genomic DNA using two-round multiplex PCR. The first round of PCR was done with primers that matched each TRBV and TRBJ gene. TCRdb re-called the multiplex PCR reads through MiXCR, storing one row per CDR3 protein. The table has about 28,000 distinct CDR3 sequences, around 29% seen once. The sample here was PBMCs, taken before or after stereotactic body radiation therapy (not recorded which). These receptors were taken from a donor aged 50 or older with non-small cell lung cancer.

This clonotype was recorded many times. The chain joins TRBV20-1 to TRBJ2-7, with 8 bases identical to TRBD1. The V and J ends lost 0 bases and 9 bases, in that order; junction bases with no gene match: 10. The CDR3 covers 14 residues. In germline, CDR1 is DFQATT, CDR2 SNEGSKA (reference sequence). Here the CDR3 reads CSARDGTGILSQYF. As DNA, the CDR3 is TGCAGTGCTAGAGATGGGACAGGAATCCTTTCGCAGTACTTC.

This clonotype was seen repeatedly, ten times or more. The rearrangement links TRBV4-1 to TRBJ2-1, with 12 bases aligning to TRBD2. Germline V gene sequence: CDR1 MGHRA, CDR2 YSYEKL. The CDR3 loop spans 19 amino acids. After removal of 4 bases from V and 8 bases from J, the junction contained 18 bases not matched to a gene. CDR3 sequence: CASSRKPSWSSGGGDEQFF. The DNA for the CDR3 is TGCGCCAGCAGCCGCAAACCCTCCTGGTCTAGCGGGGGGGGCGATGAGCAGTTCTTC.

This clonotype appeared a few times. A much more abundant neighbour one base away suggests this may be a read error. The conserved closing phenylalanine or tryptophan is absent in this CDR3, likely reflecting a read error. The rearrangement links TRBV19 to TRBJ2-5; D unresolved. Germline V gene sequence: CDR1 LNHDA, CDR2 SQIVND (reference sequence). V lost 3 bases to trimming and J lost 2 bases, with 1 base between them. This CDR3 has 11 residues. CDR3 in amino acids: CASSIQETQYL. The CDR3 DNA reads TGTGCCAGTAGTATTCAAGAGACCCAGTACTTG.

This clonotype was seen many times. The chain joins TRBV3-1 to TRBJ2-1, with D perhaps matching TRBD2 (6 bases). The CDR3 length is 11 residues. Germline CDR1 is LGHDT and CDR2 is YNNKEL (reference sequence). Trimming left V 0 bases short and J 13 bases short, with 7 bases between. The CDR3, as DNA: TGTGCCAGCAGCCAAGAGCGGGGCCAGTTCTTC. It specifies CASSQERGQFF.

This clonotype occurred many times. The chain employs TRBV11-2 and TRBJ2-7; unclear D gene. Looked up from germline, CDR1 is SGHAT and CDR2 is FQNNGV. V lost 5 bases and J lost 2, with 7 bases in between. There are 12 residues in the CDR3. CDR3 region: CASSRNTYEQYF. As DNA, the CDR3 is TGTGCCAGCAGCCGTAATACCTACGAGCAGTACTTC.

Comment on this clonotype: This clone may be a read error of a much larger clone one base away. The chain employs TRBV3-1 and TRBJ2-2; 7 bases agree with TRBD1. V was pared by 0 bases and J by 7 bases, with 11 bases of the junction left unmatched. Per the germline V gene, CDR1 is LGHDT and CDR2 is YNNKEL (reference sequence). This CDR3 is 17 amino acids long. The chain's CDR3 is CASSQEPDRAVGGELFF. The CDR3 DNA sequence: TGTGCCAGCAGCCAAGAACCCGACAGGGCAGTTGGCGGGGAGCTGTTTTTT.

This clonotype was detected many times. The CDR3 DNA reads TGTGCCAGCAGCGACCCTGTGGGGGGCTCGGACTATGGCTACACCTTC. Translating gives CASSDPVGGSDYGYTF. The chain couples TRBV7-9 to TRBJ1-2, with D maybe TRBD1 (6 bases). Germline CDR1 reads SEHNR; CDR2 reads FQNEAQ (reference sequence). This CDR3 has 16 residues. The V end was cut by 5 bases, the J end by 3 bases, with 19 bases between.

Many counts were recorded for this clonotype. This chain uses TRBV12-5 with TRBJ2-3, with TRBD1 identical over 8 bases. Germline assignment: CDR1 LGHNT and CDR2 FRNRAP. J was trimmed by 1 base and V by 6 bases; bases with no gene match: 9. This CDR3 contains 16 residues. The CDR3 nucleotides are TGTGCTAGTGGAGACGGACAGGGAGGAGGCACAGATACGCAGTATTTT. It yields the protein CASGDGQGGGTDTQYF.

This clonotype has a count of ten or more. This chain connects TRBV28 to TRBJ2-7; 13 bases are a match to TRBD2. The germline gives CDR1 MDHEN, CDR2 SYDVKM. Trimming at V came to 2 bases and at J to 7 bases, leaving 5 bases not matched to a gene. This CDR3 has 15 residues. Here the CDR3 DNA reads TGTGCCAGCAGTTTAGGACTAGCGGGAGTTGATGAGCAGTACTTC. As protein: CASSLGLAGVDEQYF.

In this sample, this clonotype turned up many times. The chain carries TRBV28 and TRBJ1-1; no firm D call. From germline, CDR1 is MDHEN and CDR2 SYDVKM. The CDR3 consists of 15 residues. Trimming removed 1 base at V and 0 bases at J, with 9 bases between. Here the CDR3 reads CASSLSGSLNTEAFF. The CDR3 DNA sequence: TGTGCCAGCAGTTTATCTGGATCCTTGAACACTGAAGCTTTCTTT.

Regarding this clonotype: A far larger clone is one base from this, pointing to a likely read error. This chain joins TRBV6-5 and TRBJ2-6, with no clear D. The ends were cut back, 5 bases at V and 5 bases at J, with 16 bases in the middle. Germline V CDR1 and CDR2: MNHEY, SVGAGI. This CDR3 has 16 amino acids. The CDR3 coding sequence is TGTGCCAGCAGTCTCCACGGCAGGTCTTGGGCCAACGTCCTGACTTTC. Protein sequence: CASSLHGRSWANVLTF.

A single count supports this clonotype. The chain joins TRBV6-1 to TRBJ2-7, with D maybe TRBD2 (5 bases). The CDR3 contains 12 residues. The germline gives CDR1 MNHNS, CDR2 SASEGT. CDR3 in DNA: TGTGGCAGTACCGGGAACCCCTACGAGCAGTACTTC. It is translated as CGSTGNPYEQYF.